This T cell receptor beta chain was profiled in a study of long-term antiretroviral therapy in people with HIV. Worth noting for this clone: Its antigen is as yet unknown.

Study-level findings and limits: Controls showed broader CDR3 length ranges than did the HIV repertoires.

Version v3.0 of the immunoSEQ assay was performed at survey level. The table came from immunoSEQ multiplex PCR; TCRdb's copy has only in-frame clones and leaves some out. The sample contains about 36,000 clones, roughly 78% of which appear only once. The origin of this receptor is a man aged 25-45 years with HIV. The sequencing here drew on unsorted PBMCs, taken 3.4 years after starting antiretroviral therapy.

CDR3 sequence reads: CASSISGTVEKLFF. The CDR3 coding sequence is TGTGCCAGTAGTATATCCGGGACTGTTGAAAAACTGTTTTTT. The chain links TRBV19 to TRBJ1-4, with D perhaps matching TRBD1 (5 bases). The CDR3 extends over 14 amino acids. The germline gives CDR1 LNHDA, CDR2 SQIVND (reference sequence). The V end was cut by 2 bases, the J end by 7 bases, with 11 bases between.